A selection of T cell receptor beta chains follows, all from one sample in a study of molecular identifiers for immune sequencing clone quantification. TCRdb independently ran MiXCR on the PCR reads; one entry per CDR3 protein. The data show a few hundred thousand distinct CDR3 sequences, around 23% seen once. Sequenced input: naive CD8+ T cells from blood, with Jurkat cell RNA spiked in. The origin of the receptors is a human donor in good health. Some libraries in this study had Jurkat cell RNA spiked in. Both conserved end residues are part of each CDR3. A D gene is named only where the DNA matches it firmly. Clone size is not always given. Where it is, it says once, few, many or a class for expanded clones.

TRBJ2-3 TRBV7-2 many TRBD2 CASSTGGKRDTDTQYF TGTGCCAGCAGCACGGGAGGAAAGCGGGACACAGATACGCAGTATTTT
TRBJ2-7 TRBV6-1 many . CASSPMDGSYEQYF TGTGCCAGCAGCCCCATGGACGGCTCCTACGAGCAGTACTTC
TRBJ2-7 TRBV7-6 few TRBD2 CASSRVGREQYF TGTGCCAGCAGTAGAGTCGGGAGGGAGCAGTACTTC
TRBJ2-7 TRBV13 few TRBD2 CAISLGTSGGIEQYF TGTGCCATCAGCTTAGGGACTAGCGGGGGGATCGAGCAGTACTTC
TRBJ1-5 TRBV19 . . CASNTPSVGTEQPQHF TGTGCCAGTAACACCCCGTCGGTTGGGACCGAACAGCCCCAGCATTTT
TRBJ2-3 TRBV27 few . CASSLFVASTDTQYF TGTGCCAGCAGTTTATTCGTAGCAAGCACAGATACGCAGTATTTT
TRBJ1-2 TRBV25-1 . . CASSGPGTYYGYTF TGTGCCAGCAGTGGTCCCGGGACCTACTATGGCTACACCTTC
TRBJ2-1 TRBV24-1 . . CATSDLPYNEQFF TGTGCCACCAGTGATTTGCCGTACAATGAGCAGTTCTTC
TRBJ2-7 TRBV7-9 few TRBD1 CASSDRATYEQYF TGTGCCAGCAGCGACAGGGCGACCTACGAGCAGTACTTC
TRBJ2-3 TRBV7-2 many . CASSPTGRNPTDTQYF TGTGCCAGCAGCCCCACGGGACGAAACCCCACAGATACGCAGTATTTT
TRBJ2-5 TRBV25-1 few . CASSEYVEQETQYF TGTGCCAGCAGTGAGTATGTCGAACAAGAGACCCAGTACTTC
TRBJ2-6 TRBV2 many TRBD2 CASSEAARGLVSGANVLTF TGTGCCAGCAGTGAAGCGGCAAGGGGACTAGTCTCTGGGGCCAACGTCCTGACTTTC
TRBJ1-5 TRBV5-1 . TRBD1 CTSSIRDRGRGQPQHF TGCACCAGCAGCATCCGGGACAGGGGGCGCGGTCAGCCCCAGCATTTT
TRBJ2-7 TRBV20-1 few TRBD2 CSARVIAGDNLFPTYEQYF TGCAGTGCTAGGGTGATAGCGGGAGACAATCTATTCCCCACCTACGAGCAGTACTTC
TRBJ1-1 TRBV10-3 many . CAISDVGATEAFF TGTGCCATCAGTGATGTGGGCGCGACTGAAGCTTTCTTT
TRBJ2-7 TRBV28 many . CASSPPTETYEQYF TGTGCCAGCAGTCCGCCGACAGAAACCTACGAGCAGTACTTC